The T cell receptor beta chain under discussion was sequenced for a study of tumor-infiltrating lymphocytes in primary liver carcinoma. Study summary: Productive TCRbeta read yields ran from roughly 3.9 to 6.8 million per sample and were similar between tissues. Study-wide results and caveats: Tumors reached a significantly greater top-250-clone fraction than blood did (p = 0.039).

For blood RNA, unsorted whole blood served as the source, and germline DNA was extracted too. From 500 ng of total RNA, TCR beta-specific cDNA was reverse-transcribed using a constant-region primer. Nested multiplex PCR, run for three rounds with slightly modified ARM-PCR, yielded TCR beta libraries. One entry per CDR3 protein, called by TCRdb with MiXCR from the multiplex PCR reads. The sample has just over 300,000 distinct CDR3 sequences, approximately 58% seen once. As concerns this clonotype: What it binds is not known.

Sequencing input: peripheral blood. This TCR was sampled from a woman under 40 with primary liver carcinoma and hepatitis B virus infection.

CDR3 protein: CSSSSRDRERIANQPQHF. In DNA, the CDR3 is TGTTCCAGCAGCAGCCGGGACAGGGAACGAATTGCCAATCAGCCCCAGCATTTT. The chain uses TRBV21-1 and TRBJ1-5; TRBD1, the table's D call, was not compared with the DNA. TRBV21-1 is assigned pseudogene status. CDR3 length equals 18 residues.